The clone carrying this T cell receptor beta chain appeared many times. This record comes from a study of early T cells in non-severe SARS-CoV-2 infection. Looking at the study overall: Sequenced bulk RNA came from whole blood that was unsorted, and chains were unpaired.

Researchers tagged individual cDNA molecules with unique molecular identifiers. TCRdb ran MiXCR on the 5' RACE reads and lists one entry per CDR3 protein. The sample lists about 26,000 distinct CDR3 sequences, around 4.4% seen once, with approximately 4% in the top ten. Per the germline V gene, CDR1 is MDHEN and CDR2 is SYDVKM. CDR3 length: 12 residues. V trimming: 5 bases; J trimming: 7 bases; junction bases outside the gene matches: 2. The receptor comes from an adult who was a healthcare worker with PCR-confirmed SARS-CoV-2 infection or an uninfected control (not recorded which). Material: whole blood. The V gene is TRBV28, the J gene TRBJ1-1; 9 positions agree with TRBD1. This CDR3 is CASSQGQGEAFF. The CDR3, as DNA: TGTGCCAGCAGTCAGGGACAGGGTGAAGCTTTCTTT.